This TCR beta chain was found in a study of cytomegalovirus exposure and HLA in healthy donors. Whole-study context: Of the donors genotyped, several hundred in all, about 80% fell in the Caucasian-associated ancestry cluster.

The donors were healthy bone marrow donors. PCR used 60 Vbeta primers and 13 Jbeta primers. As originally analysed: Unique TCR beta chains numbered 60 million to 100 million in a later analysis, with roughly 10 million shared. Sequencing was performed with immunoSEQ multiplex PCR; in TCRdb, only in-frame clones are kept and a portion is missing. V and J calls and clone size are those listed in that table; D and trimming were worked out from the DNA. The repertoire has 100,000 to 140,000 clones, roughly 82% of them found once; the top ten carry under 3.5%. Overall study findings and caveats: Apparent HLA restriction characterized most CMV-associated TCR beta chains in a later analysis.

The CDR3 extends over 13 amino acids. Germline V gene lookup returns CDR1 MNHNS and CDR2 SASEGT. With 11 bases clipped from V and 6 bases from J, the junction kept 11 bases outside the gene matches. A remark on this clone: Its antigen is unidentified.

This clonotype was sampled from a man in his thirties or forties in good health and CMV-seropositive. The genes are TRBV6-1 and TRBJ1-1; 8 bases fit TRBD1. The source material was PBMCs. Here the CDR3 reads CAGKTGQGPEAFF. The CDR3 nucleotides are TGTGCCGGCAAAACAGGACAGGGCCCTGAAGCTTTCTTT.